This TCR beta chain was profiled in a study of technical replicates of blood from a few donors. Assay used: immunoSEQ multiplex PCR; TCRdb lists only in-frame clones, some missing. The data show 74,000 or so clones, roughly 91% seen once. The source is a human donor in good health. The sequenced sample consisted of T cells isolated from PBMCs.

CDR3 region: CASSFNRADGYTF. The CDR3 DNA reads TGTGCCAGCAGTTTTAACAGGGCGGATGGCTACACCTTC. V gene TRBV28 combines with J gene TRBJ1-2; TRBD1 is a possible D gene (6 bases). The germline gives CDR1 MDHEN, CDR2 SYDVKM. V was clipped by 3 bases and J by 6 bases, with 11 bases between them. The CDR3 covers 13 residues.